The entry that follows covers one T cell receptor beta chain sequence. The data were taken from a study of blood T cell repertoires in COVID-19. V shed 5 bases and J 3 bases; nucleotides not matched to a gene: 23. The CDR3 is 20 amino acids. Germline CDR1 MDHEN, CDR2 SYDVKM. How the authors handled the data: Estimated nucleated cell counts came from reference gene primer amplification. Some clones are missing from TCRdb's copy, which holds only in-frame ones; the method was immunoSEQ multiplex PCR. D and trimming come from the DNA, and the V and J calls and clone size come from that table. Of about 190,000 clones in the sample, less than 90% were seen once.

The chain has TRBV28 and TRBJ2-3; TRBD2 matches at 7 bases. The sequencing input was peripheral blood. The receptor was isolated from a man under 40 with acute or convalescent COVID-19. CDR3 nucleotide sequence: TGTGCCAGCAGTCCCCTATGGGCAAGGGACTACCGAGCCAGGACAGATACGCAGTATTTT. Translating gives CASSPLWARDYRARTDTQYF. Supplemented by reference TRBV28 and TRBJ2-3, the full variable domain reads DVKVTQSSRYLVKRTGEKVFLECVQDMDHENMFWYRQDPGLGLRLIYFSYDVKMKEKGDIPEGYSVSREKKERFSLILESASTNQTSMYLCASSPLWARDYRARTDTQYFGPGTRLTVL.